The 24 T cell receptor beta chains reported below all come from one sample, sequenced in a study of shared clonotypes between healthy human individuals. Data came from immunoSEQ multiplex PCR; TCRdb stores just in-frame clones and leaves some out. Of hundreds of thousands of clones listed, around nine tenths are singletons. The sample taken for sequencing was memory CD8+ T cells sorted from blood. The subset denotes: CD45RO+ cells pooled with CCR7-negative TemRA cells. Receptors originate from a man younger than 35 in good health.

The V call is TRBV6-1, the J call TRBJ2-3; 14 positions match TRBD2. V shed 7 bases and J 5 bases; nucleotides not matched to a gene: 5. This CDR3 region has 15 residues. Germline CDR1 and CDR2: MNHNS and SASEGT. DNA of the CDR3: TGTGCCAGCACTCTGACTAGCGGGGGGGGAGATACGCAGTATTTT. The encoded protein is CASTLTSGGGDTQYF.

This clone was counted between two and nine times. The chain uses TRBV4-3 and TRBJ2-3; 14 bases match TRBD2. This CDR3 contains 18 residues. CDR1 and CDR2 (germline): LGHNA, YSLEER. The ends lost 1 base at V and 3 bases at J; junction bases unmatched: 6. CDR3 residues: CASSQALRLAGGTDTQYF. In DNA form, the CDR3 reads TGCGCCAGCAGCCAAGCCCTCCGACTAGCGGGAGGGACAGATACGCAGTATTTT.

CDR3 nucleotide sequence: TGTGCCAGCAGTTACCCCAGGGAGGCAACTAATGAAAAACTGTTTTTT. It translates to CASSYPREATNEKLFF. The chain recombines TRBV5-4 with TRBJ1-4; tentative D call: TRBD1 (5 bases). Trimming pared 5 bases from V and 0 bases from J, leaving 14 bases between. Germline loops: CDR1 SGHNT, CDR2 YYREEE (reference sequence). This CDR3 has 16 residues.

The chain combines TRBV9 with TRBJ2-7; D is unclear. Germline-derived CDR1 and CDR2 are SGDLS and YYNGEE. With 0 bases removed from V and 0 bases from J, the gap between germline ends came to 7 bases. The CDR3 is 14 amino acids. In DNA, the CDR3 is TGTGCCAGCAGCGTAGACGTCACCTCCTACGAGCAGTACTTC. Protein sequence: CASSVDVTSYEQYF.

The chain links TRBV27 to TRBJ2-3; 9 nucleotides agree with TRBD2. The CDR3 is made up of 16 amino acids. With V trimmed by 3 bases and J by 2 bases, 6 bases remained unmatched. CDR1 is MNHEY, CDR2 SMNVEV, per germline (reference sequence). The CDR3 spells CASSFGLAGTTDTQYF. CDR3 coding DNA: TGTGCCAGCAGTTTCGGGCTAGCGGGGACCACAGATACGCAGTATTTT.

This sequence joins TRBV10-2 and TRBJ2-1; D gene uncertain. Germline CDR1 and CDR2: WSHSY and SAAADI. V was cut by 2 bases and J by 8 bases, with 4 bases left in between. The CDR3 runs 11 residues. This CDR3 reads CASSERDEQFF. The CDR3 DNA is TGCGCCAGCAGTGAGAGGGATGAGCAGTTCTTC.

The chain joins TRBV4-1 to TRBJ2-5; 10 bases match TRBD2. The trim removed 4 bases at V and 4 bases at J, leaving 3 bases unmatched. The CDR3 runs to 14 residues. The germline V gene encodes CDR1 MGHRA and CDR2 YSYEKL. CDR3 DNA: TGCGCCAGCAGCCTAGCGGGAGGCGCAGAGACCCAGTACTTC. Protein sequence: CASSLAGGAETQYF.

The chain employs TRBV20-1 and TRBJ2-5; the D call may be TRBD1 or TRBD2 (6 bases each). Germline V gene sequence: CDR1 DFQATT, CDR2 SNEGSKA (reference sequence). Trimming took off 3 bases at V and 12 bases at J, with 14 bases between the two ends. The CDR3 length is 11 residues. The CDR3 DNA reads TGCAGTGCTAGGGAGGGGGGACGGAAGTACTTC. This gives the protein CSAREGGRKYF.

This chain joins TRBV6-1 and TRBJ1-5; no definite D call. Trimming removed 3 bases from V and 2 bases from J, with 11 bases in between. In germline, CDR1 is MNHNS, CDR2 SASEGT. The CDR3 spans 15 residues. The CDR3 is CASSDGRSGNQPQHF. The CDR3, as DNA: TGTGCCAGCAGTGACGGCAGGTCTGGCAATCAGCCCCAGCATTTT.

The chain has TRBV7-6 and TRBJ2-7, with no clear D. The germline CDR1 and CDR2 sequences are SGHVS and FNYEAQ. V was shortened by 0 bases and J by 0 bases, with 3 bases between the two germline ends. This CDR3 is built from 13 residues. CDR3 bases: TGTGCCAGCAGCTTAGCCCTCTCCTACGAGCAGTACTTC. It translates to CASSLALSYEQYF.

J is TRBJ2-5 and V is TRBV6-5; 7 bases map to TRBD2. V was clipped by 0 bases and J by 3 bases; unmatched bases: 1. This CDR3 comprises 14 residues. Germline V lookup: CDR1 MNHEY, CDR2 SVGAGI. The CDR3 coding sequence is TGTGCCAGCAGTTACTCTGGGGGGGAAGAGACCCAGTACTTC. Translating gives CASSYSGGEETQYF.

V usage is TRBV2 and J usage is TRBJ2-2, with a weak D call TRBD2 (5 bases). The ends were cut back, 6 bases at V and 1 base at J, with 15 bases in the middle. Looked up from germline, CDR1 is SNHLY and CDR2 is FYNNEI. The CDR3 has 16 amino acids. The CDR3 DNA is TGTGCCAGCAGCGTTTTTGAGGGAATGAACACCGGGGAGCTGTTTTTT. Translation: CASSVFEGMNTGELFF.

In DNA form, the CDR3 reads TGTGCCAGCAGCTCGCCGCAGGGGGATGAGCAGTTCTTC. As protein: CASSSPQGDEQFF. V usage is TRBV7-9 and J usage is TRBJ2-1; 7 nucleotides align to TRBD1. The germline V gene encodes CDR1 SEHNR and CDR2 FQNEAQ (reference sequence). The CDR3 extends over 13 amino acids. J gave up 8 bases and V 4 bases, and 5 bases lay outside the gene matches.

The chain recombines TRBV7-9 with TRBJ2-7; D may be TRBD1 (6 bases). Germline CDR1 is SEHNR and CDR2 is FQNEAQ (reference sequence). Trimming removed 8 bases from V and 1 base from J, with 12 bases in between. The CDR3 has 13 residues. As DNA, the CDR3 is TGTGCCAGCGGTTGGACAGATTCCTACGAGCAGTACTTC. Protein product: CASGWTDSYEQYF.

The chain combines TRBV7-9 with TRBJ1-1; D perhaps matches TRBD1 (6 bases). The CDR3 runs to 13 residues. The germline V gene encodes CDR1 SEHNR and CDR2 FQNEAQ (reference sequence). The germline V and J ends were trimmed by 2 bases and 6 bases, with 10 bases remaining between them. The CDR3, as DNA: TGTGCCAGCAGCTTACGGGGGCGTGCTGAAGCTTTCTTT. It codes for CASSLRGRAEAFF.

The V gene is TRBV10-1, the J gene TRBJ2-7; 8 nucleotides match TRBD1. This CDR3 has 16 residues. Germline CDR1 is WNHNN and CDR2 is SYGVQD (reference sequence). V lost 4 bases to trimming and J lost 1 base; unmatched junction nucleotides: 9. CDR3 DNA sequence: TGCGCCAGCAGTGGTGTTTATGGACAGGGATCCTACGAGCAGTACTTC. This translates into CASSGVYGQGSYEQYF.

The V call is TRBV29-1, the J call TRBJ1-2; TRBD1 matches at 8 bases. Germline CDR1 reads SQVTM; CDR2 reads ANQGSEA. V gave up 2 bases and J gave up 4 bases; unmatched junction bases: 3. This CDR3 has 13 residues. In DNA form, the CDR3 reads TGCAGCGTTGAACCGCAGGGGGCCTATGGCTACACCTTC. Protein: CSVEPQGAYGYTF.

J is TRBJ2-7 and V is TRBV28, with 10 positions matching TRBD1. Trimming took 5 bases from V and 2 from J; bases not matched to a gene: 6. From germline, CDR1 is MDHEN and CDR2 SYDVKM. The CDR3 length is 15 residues. CDR3 in DNA: TGTGCCAGCAGTGCTGACAGGGGGCTTACCTACGAGCAGTACTTC. This gives the protein CASSADRGLTYEQYF.

The J gene is TRBJ2-3, the V gene TRBV19; the match to TRBD2 covers 14 bases. CDR1 is LNHDA and CDR2 is SQIVND in the germline V gene (reference sequence). V gave up 2 bases and J gave up 4 bases; unmatched junction bases: 8. CDR3 length: 18 residues. The CDR3 spells CASSIPPTSGRAADTQYF. The CDR3 DNA is TGTGCCAGTAGTATACCCCCGACTAGCGGGAGGGCCGCAGATACGCAGTATTTT. The full variable domain, rest sourced from reference TRBV19 and TRBJ2-3, is DGGITQSPKYLFRKEGQNVTLSCEQNLNHDAMYWYRQDPGQGLRLIYYSQIVNDFQKGDIAEGYSVSREKKESFPLTVTSAQKNPTAFYLCASSIPPTSGRAADTQYFGPGTRLTVL.

The V and J genes are TRBV5-1 and TRBJ2-5, with 9 bases identical to TRBD2. Trimming took 2 bases from V and 2 from J; bases not matched to a gene: 4. Germline V lookup: CDR1 SGHRS, CDR2 YFSETQ. The CDR3 is 15 residues long. The CDR3 region has the DNA TGCGCCAGCAGCTTCGAGCGGGGGGCTCAAGAGACCCAGTACTTC. Protein sequence: CASSFERGAQETQYF.

The J gene is TRBJ1-4, the V gene TRBV5-6; D remains unclear. Germline CDR1 is SGHDT and CDR2 is YYEEEE. V lost 4 bases, J lost 2 bases, and 9 bases lay in between. The CDR3 runs to 14 residues. The CDR3 loop reads CASSQVGTNEKLFF. DNA of the CDR3: TGTGCCAGCAGCCAAGTGGGGACTAATGAAAAACTGTTTTTT.

V and J are TRBV27 and TRBJ2-7; possible D gene TRBD1, 5 bases. CDR1 and CDR2 from the germline V gene are MNHEY and SMNVEV (reference sequence). CDR3 length: 12 residues. Trimming cost V 2 bases and J 7 bases, with 9 bases left between them. Here the CDR3 reads CASSLTGWEQYF. In DNA form, the CDR3 reads TGTGCCAGCAGTTTAACAGGTTGGGAGCAGTACTTC.

This chain uses TRBV29-1 with TRBJ2-7; TRBD2 aligns across 11 bases. V was pared by 6 bases and J by 2 bases, with 9 bases of the junction left unmatched. This CDR3 is 15 amino acids long. The germline V gene has CDR1 SQVTM and CDR2 ANQGSEA. CDR3 DNA sequence: TGCAGCGTCCTAGGGACTAGCGGTTTCCCCTACGAGCAGTACTTC. It translates to CSVLGTSGFPYEQYF.

The chain recombines TRBV27 with TRBJ2-6; D remains unclear. The CDR3 sequence is 15 residues long. Between the trimmed V and J ends, which lost 5 bases and 4 bases, there was a span of 12 bases. Germline assignment: CDR1 MNHEY and CDR2 SMNVEV (reference sequence). CDR3 residues: CASSLRHAGANVLTF. In DNA, the CDR3 is TGTGCCAGCAGTCTCCGACATGCAGGGGCCAACGTCCTGACTTTC.